Given below is one T cell receptor beta chain in context. Time point here: time of PML onset. CDR1 LNHDA and CDR2 SQIVND come from the germline V gene (reference sequence). The V gene lost 3 bases and the J gene lost 4 bases, with 16 bases spanning the gap. This CDR3 region has 15 residues. This sample stems from a study of multiple sclerosis patients with progressive multifocal leukoencephalopathy. Generated by immunoSEQ multiplex PCR, the TCRdb table keeps only in-frame clones and is missing some. The sample carries approximately 31,000 clones, about 90% recorded once. The origin of this receptor is a human donor with progressive multifocal leukoencephalopathy. Specimen: PBMCs, collected from a patient treated with natalizumab. The gene calls are TRBV19 and TRBJ2-7; D remains unclear. CDR3: CASSIRSLETYEQYF. The CDR3 DNA is TGTGCCAGTAGTATCAGGTCGCTGGAGACTTACGAGCAGTACTTC.